The T cell receptor (beta chain) under discussion was sequenced for a study of control samples from healthy donors and cancer patients (dated by TCRdb to 2019 to 2021). A note on this clone: Its antigen is still unknown. No qualities accompany the bases; no much larger clone lies one base away.

The library was produced with the immunoSEQ multiplex PCR assay. The table comes from immuneACCESS by way of TCRdb, which keeps in-frame sequences with V and J called. Part of the clones is missing from these tables; in studies checked, under half for an unresolved V gene and the rest for unknown reasons. In this sample the table shows 150,000 to 200,000 clones, roughly 90% of which occur a single time. Together, the top ten hold more than 10% of the sample. V is shortened by 8 bases, J by 0 bases, and the region joining them spans 8 bases. The CDR3 runs 13 amino acids, cysteine and phenylalanine included. Only the CDR3 part of the read is kept: 39 bases, read in frame from the first base. For CDR1 and CDR2, the germline V gene lists MDHEN and SYDVKM.

The chain uses TRBV28 and TRBJ1-3; the D gene is unclear. Sequencing used blood. The sequence was obtained from a man between 25 and 39 years old in good health. The CDR3 here reads CASLGFSGNTIYF. The DNA sequence is TGTGCCAGCCTCGGGTTCTCTGGAAACACCATATATTTT.